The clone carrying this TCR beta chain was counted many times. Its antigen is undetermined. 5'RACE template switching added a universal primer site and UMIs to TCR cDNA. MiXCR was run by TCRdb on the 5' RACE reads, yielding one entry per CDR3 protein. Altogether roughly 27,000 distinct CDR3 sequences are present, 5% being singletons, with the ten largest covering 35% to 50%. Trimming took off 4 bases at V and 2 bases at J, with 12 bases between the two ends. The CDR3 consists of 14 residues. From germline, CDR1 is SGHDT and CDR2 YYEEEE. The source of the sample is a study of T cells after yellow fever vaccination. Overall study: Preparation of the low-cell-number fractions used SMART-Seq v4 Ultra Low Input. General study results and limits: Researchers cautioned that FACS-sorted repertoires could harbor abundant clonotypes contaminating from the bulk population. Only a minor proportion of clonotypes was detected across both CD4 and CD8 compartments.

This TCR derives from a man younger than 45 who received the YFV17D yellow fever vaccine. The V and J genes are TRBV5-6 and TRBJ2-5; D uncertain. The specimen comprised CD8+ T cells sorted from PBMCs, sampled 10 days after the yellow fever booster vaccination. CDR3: CASSHPILQETQYF. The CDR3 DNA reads TGTGCCAGCAGCCATCCGATCCTTCAAGAGACCCAGTACTTC.